The T cell receptor beta chain under discussion was sequenced for a study of blood T cell repertoires in COVID-19. Study-level background: Samples came from the United States, Italy and Spain, spanning acute and convalescent COVID-19. The cDNA or gDNA used as material had been derived from T cells, B-cell-depleted T cells, or PBMCs.

Methods used by the authors: For nucleated cells, counts were estimated from reference gene primer amplification. Sequencing was performed with immunoSEQ multiplex PCR; in TCRdb, only in-frame clones are kept and a portion is missing. V, J and clone size are taken as reported in that table, and D and trimming were inferred from the DNA itself. The table records some 200,000 clones, about 90% of them present only once. The sample holds one count of this clone. With 4 bases clipped from V and 6 bases from J, the junction kept 5 bases outside the gene matches. Germline CDR1 SGHRS, CDR2 YFSETQ. The CDR3 is 15 residues long.

Material for sequencing was peripheral blood. The clonotype comes from a woman aged 50 to 65 with acute or convalescent COVID-19. The chain couples TRBV5-1 to TRBJ2-1, with 12 bases that match TRBD2. CDR3 DNA sequence: TGCGCCAGCAGCCCGGCGACTAGCGGGGGCAATGAGCAGTTCTTC. Translated: CASSPATSGGNEQFF.